Sequencing of this T cell receptor beta chain was carried out in a study of STAT5B mutations in CD4+ large granular lymphocyte leukemia. Across the whole study: Among healthy controls, a particular HLA allele went with more CDR3 'QG' motifs. Study-wide findings and caveats: Without putative leukemic clones, patient CD4-sorted repertoires remained more clonal than healthy CD4+ repertoires. About 26% of private leukemic clonotypes occurred rarely in other patients' non-leukemic repertoires.

This clone came up a few times. The antigen is unknown. TCRdb's copy holds only in-frame clones and misses some; the assay was immunoSEQ multiplex PCR. The table shows around 47,000 clones, with roughly 80% occurring only once. Sequencing was performed on CD4+ T cells from blood buffy coats. The source of this sequence is a human donor in good health.

CDR3 nucleotides: TGTGCCAGTAGACCGACAGGGGGCTTTTACGAGCAGTACTTC. It yields the protein CASRPTGGFYEQYF. The gene calls are TRBV19 and TRBJ2-7; 10 nucleotides line up with TRBD1. CDR1 and CDR2 (germline): LNHDA, SQIVND (reference sequence). The V and J ends lost 6 bases and 4 bases, in that order; junction bases with no gene match: 6. The CDR3 is 14 amino acids.